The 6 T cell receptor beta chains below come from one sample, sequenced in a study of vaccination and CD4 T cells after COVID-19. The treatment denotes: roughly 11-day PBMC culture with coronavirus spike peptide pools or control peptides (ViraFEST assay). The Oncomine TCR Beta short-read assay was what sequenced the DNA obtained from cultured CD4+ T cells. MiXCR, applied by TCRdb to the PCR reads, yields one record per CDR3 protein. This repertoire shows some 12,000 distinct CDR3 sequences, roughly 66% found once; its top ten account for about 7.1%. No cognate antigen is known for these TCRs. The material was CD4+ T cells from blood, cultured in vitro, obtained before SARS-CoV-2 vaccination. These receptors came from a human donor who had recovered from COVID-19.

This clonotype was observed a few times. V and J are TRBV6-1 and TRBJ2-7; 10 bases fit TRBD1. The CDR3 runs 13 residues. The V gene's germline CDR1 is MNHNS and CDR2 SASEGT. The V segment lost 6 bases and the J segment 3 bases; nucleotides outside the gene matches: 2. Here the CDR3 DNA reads TGTGCCAGCAGATGGACAGGGGGCTACGAGCAGTACTTC. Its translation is CASRWTGGYEQYF.

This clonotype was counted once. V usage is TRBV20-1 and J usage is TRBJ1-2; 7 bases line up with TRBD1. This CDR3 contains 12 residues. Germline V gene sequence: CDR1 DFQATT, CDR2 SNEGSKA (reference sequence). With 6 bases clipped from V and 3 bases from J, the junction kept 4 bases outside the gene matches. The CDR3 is CSARGQDYGYTF. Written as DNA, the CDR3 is TGCAGTGCCCGAGGACAGGACTATGGCTACACCTTC.

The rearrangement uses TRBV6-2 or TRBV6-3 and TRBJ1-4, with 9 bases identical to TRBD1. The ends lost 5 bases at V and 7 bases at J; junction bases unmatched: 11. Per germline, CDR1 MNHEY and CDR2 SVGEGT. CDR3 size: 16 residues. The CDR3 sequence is CASSDTGTGNSEKLFF. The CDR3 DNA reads TGTGCCAGCAGTGACACCGGGACAGGGAACAGTGAAAAACTGTTTTTT.

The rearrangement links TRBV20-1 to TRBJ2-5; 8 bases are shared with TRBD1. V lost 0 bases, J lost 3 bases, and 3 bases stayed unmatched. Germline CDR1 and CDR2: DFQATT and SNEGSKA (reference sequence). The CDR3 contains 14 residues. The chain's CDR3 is CSARDLTGEETQYF. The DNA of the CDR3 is TGCAGTGCTAGAGATTTGACAGGGGAAGAGACCCAGTACTTC.

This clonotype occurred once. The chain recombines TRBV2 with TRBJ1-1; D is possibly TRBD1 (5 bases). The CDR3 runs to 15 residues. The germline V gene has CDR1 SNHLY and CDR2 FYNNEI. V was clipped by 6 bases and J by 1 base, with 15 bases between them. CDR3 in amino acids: CASSAWGAKNTEAFF. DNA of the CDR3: TGTGCCAGCAGCGCGTGGGGCGCGAAGAACACTGAAGCTTTCTTT.

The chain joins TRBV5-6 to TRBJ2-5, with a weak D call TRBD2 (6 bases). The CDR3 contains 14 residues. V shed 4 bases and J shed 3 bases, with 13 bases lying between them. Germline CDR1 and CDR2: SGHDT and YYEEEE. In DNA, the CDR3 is TGTGCCAGCAGCGTGCTCGGCGGGGAAGAGACCCAGTACTTC. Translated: CASSVLGGEETQYF.